The source of this TCR beta chain is a study of cytomegalovirus exposure and HLA in healthy donors. Regarding the study as a whole: Later analysis identified several of the most significant clusters that appeared linked to common viral pathogens. Because they were indistinguishable, some V segments, including TRBV6-2 and TRBV6-3, were excluded.

Germline CDR1 GTSNPN, CDR2 SVGIG (reference sequence). The CDR3 is made up of 15 amino acids. The PCR made use of 60 Vbeta and 13 Jbeta primers. The data were produced by immunoSEQ multiplex PCR, yet TCRdb's version contains in-frame clones alone and is incomplete. Here the sample spans fewer than 300,000 clones, roughly 85% being singletons. With respect to this clone: Its target is unknown. Relative to the germline gene, one junction end is altered; a read error may explain this.

The clonotype was recovered from a man in his forties in good health and CMV-seropositive. Sequences were obtained from PBMCs. The chain uses TRBV30 and TRBJ2-2, with TRBD2 matching over 7 bases. The chain's CDR3 is CAGSGGSSNTGELFF. DNA of the CDR3: TGTGCCGGGAGTGGCGGGAGTTCGAACACCGGGGAGCTGTTTTTT.